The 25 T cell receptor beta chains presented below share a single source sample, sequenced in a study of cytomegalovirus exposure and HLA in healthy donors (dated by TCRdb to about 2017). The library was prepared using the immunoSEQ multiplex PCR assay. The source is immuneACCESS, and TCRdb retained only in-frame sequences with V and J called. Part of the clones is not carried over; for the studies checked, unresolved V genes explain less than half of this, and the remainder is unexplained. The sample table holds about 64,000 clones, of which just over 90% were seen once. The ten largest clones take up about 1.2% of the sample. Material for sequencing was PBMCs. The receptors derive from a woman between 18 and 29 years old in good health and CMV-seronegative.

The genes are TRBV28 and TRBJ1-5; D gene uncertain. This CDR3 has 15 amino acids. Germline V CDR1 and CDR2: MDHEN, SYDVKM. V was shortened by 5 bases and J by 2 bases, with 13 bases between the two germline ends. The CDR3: CASSQNLGGNQPQHF. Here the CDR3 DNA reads TGTGCCAGCAGTCAGAACCTTGGAGGCAATCAGCCCCAGCATTTT. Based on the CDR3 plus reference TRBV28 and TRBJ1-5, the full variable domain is DVKVTQSSRYLVKRTGEKVFLECVQDMDHENMFWYRQDPGLGLRLIYFSYDVKMKEKGDIPEGYSVSREKKERFSLILESASTNQTSMYLCASSQNLGGNQPQHFGDGTRLSIL.

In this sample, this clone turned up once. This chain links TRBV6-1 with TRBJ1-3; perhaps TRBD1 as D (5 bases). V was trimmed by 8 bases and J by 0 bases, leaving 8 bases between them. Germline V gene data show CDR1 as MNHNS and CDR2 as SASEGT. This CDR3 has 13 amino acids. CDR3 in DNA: TGTGCCAGCGCGGGGCGCTCTGGAAACACCATATATTTT. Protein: CASAGRSGNTIYF.

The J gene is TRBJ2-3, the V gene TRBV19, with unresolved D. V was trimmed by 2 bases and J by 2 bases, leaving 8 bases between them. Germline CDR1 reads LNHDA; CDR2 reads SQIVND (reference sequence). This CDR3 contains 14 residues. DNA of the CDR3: TGTGCCAGTAGTATATGGCAGGACACAGATACGCAGTATTTT. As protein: CASSIWQDTDTQYF.

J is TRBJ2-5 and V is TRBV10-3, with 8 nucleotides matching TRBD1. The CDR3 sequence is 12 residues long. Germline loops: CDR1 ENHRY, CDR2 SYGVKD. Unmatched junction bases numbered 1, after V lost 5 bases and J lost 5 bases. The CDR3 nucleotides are TGTGCCATCAGTCGACAGGGGGAGACCCAGTACTTC. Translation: CAISRQGETQYF.

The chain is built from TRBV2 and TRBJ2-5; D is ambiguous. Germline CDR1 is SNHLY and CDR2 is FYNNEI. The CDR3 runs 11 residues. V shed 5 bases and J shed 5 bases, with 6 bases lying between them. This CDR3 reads CASSFEETQYF. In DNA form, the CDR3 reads TGTGCCAGCAGTTTTGAGGAGACCCAGTACTTC.

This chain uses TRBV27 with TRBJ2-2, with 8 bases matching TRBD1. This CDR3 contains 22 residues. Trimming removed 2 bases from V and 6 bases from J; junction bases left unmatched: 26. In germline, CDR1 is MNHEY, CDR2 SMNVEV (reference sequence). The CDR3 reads CASSLTPMIGQGAKCVAGELFF. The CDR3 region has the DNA TGTGCCAGCAGTTTAACACCAATGATAGGGCAGGGGGCAAAGTGTGTCGCCGGGGAGCTGTTTTTT.

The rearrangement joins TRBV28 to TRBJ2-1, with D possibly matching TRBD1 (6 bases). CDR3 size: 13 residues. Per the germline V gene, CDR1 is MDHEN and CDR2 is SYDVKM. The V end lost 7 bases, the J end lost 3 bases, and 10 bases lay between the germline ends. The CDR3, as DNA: TGTGCCAGCAAGGACAGTAACTACAATGAGCAGTTCTTC. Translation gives CASKDSNYNEQFF. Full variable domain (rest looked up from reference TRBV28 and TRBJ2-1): DVKVTQSSRYLVKRTGEKVFLECVQDMDHENMFWYRQDPGLGLRLIYFSYDVKMKEKGDIPEGYSVSREKKERFSLILESASTNQTSMYLCASKDSNYNEQFFGPGTRLTVL.

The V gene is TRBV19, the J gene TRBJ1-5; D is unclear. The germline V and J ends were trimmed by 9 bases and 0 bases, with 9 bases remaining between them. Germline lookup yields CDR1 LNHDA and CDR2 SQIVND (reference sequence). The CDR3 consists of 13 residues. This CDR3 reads CASRNYSNQPQHF. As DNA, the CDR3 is TGTGCCAGCAGAAACTATAGCAATCAGCCCCAGCATTTT.

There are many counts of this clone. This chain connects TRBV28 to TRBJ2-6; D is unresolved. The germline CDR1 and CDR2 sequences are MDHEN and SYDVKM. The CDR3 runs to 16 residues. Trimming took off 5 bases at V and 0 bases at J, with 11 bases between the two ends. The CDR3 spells CASSQATDSGANVLTF. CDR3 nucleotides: TGTGCCAGCAGTCAGGCGACGGACTCTGGGGCCAACGTCCTGACTTTC.

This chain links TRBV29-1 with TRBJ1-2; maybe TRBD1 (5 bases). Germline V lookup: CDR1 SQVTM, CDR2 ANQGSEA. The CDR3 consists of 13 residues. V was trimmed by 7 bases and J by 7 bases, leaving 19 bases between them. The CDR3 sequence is CSASGQGVGGYTF. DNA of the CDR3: TGCAGCGCCTCAGGGCAGGGTGTCGGTGGCTACACCTTC.

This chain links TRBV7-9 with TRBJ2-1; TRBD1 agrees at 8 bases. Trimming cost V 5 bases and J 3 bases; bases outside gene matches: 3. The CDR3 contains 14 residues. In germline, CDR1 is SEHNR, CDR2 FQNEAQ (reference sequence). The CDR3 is CASSGQGSYNEQFF. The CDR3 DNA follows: TGTGCCAGCAGCGGACAGGGCAGCTACAATGAGCAGTTCTTC. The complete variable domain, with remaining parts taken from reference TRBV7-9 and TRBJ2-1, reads DTGVSQNPRHKITKRGQNVTFRCDPISEHNRLYWYRQTLGQGPEFLTYFQNEAQLEKSRLLSDRFSAERPKGSFSTLEIQRTEQGDSAMYLCASSGQGSYNEQFFGPGTRLTVL.

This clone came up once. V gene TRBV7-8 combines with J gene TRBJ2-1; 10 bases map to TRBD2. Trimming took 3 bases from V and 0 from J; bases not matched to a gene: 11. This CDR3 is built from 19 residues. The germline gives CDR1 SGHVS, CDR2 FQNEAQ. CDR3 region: CASSFGLAESRGSYNEQFF. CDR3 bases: TGTGCCAGCAGCTTCGGACTAGCGGAATCGCGGGGCTCCTACAATGAGCAGTTCTTC.

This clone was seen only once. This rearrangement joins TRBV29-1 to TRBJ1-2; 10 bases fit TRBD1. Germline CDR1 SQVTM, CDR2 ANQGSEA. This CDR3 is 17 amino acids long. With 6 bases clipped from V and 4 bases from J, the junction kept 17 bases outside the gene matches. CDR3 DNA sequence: TGCAGCGTCCTTTTTACGGGACAGGGGTGGCTCGGCTATGGCTACACCTTC. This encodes CSVLFTGQGWLGYGYTF.

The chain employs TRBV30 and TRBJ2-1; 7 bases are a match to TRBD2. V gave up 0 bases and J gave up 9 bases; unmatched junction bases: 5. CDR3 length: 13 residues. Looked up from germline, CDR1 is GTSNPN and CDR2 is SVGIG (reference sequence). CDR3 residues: CAWSVTSVGEQFF. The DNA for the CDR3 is TGTGCCTGGAGTGTTACTAGCGTCGGTGAGCAGTTCTTC. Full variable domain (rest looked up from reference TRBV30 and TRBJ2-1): SQTIHQWPATLVQPVGSPLSLECTVEGTSNPNLYWYRQAAGRGLQLLFYSVGIGQISSEVPQNLSASRPQDRQFILSSKKLLLSDSGFYLCAWSVTSVGEQFFGPGTRLTVL.

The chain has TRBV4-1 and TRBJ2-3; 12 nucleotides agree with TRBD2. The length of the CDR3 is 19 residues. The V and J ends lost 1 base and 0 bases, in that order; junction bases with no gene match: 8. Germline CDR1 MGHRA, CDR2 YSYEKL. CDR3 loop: CASSQGIPGTSGSTDTQYF. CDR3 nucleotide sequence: TGCGCCAGCAGCCAAGGGATTCCCGGGACTAGCGGGAGCACAGATACGCAGTATTTT.

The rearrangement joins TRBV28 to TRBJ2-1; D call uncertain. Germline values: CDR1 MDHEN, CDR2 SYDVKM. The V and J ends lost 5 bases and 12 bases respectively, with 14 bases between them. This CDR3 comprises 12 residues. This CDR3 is CASSTDVQRQFF. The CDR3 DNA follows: TGTGCCAGCAGTACTGACGTACAGAGGCAGTTCTTC.

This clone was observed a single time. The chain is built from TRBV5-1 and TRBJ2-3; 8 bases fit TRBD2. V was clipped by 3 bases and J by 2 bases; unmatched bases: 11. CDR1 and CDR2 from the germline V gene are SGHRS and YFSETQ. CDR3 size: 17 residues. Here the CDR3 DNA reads TGCGCCAGCAGCTCGGGGGGGCAACTTACGTACACAGATACGCAGTATTTT. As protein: CASSSGGQLTYTDTQYF.

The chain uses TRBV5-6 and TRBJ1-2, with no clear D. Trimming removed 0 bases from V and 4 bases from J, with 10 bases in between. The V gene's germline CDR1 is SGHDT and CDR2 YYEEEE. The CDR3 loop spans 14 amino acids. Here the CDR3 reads CASSLVGSTYGYTF. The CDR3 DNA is TGTGCCAGCAGCTTGGTAGGGAGTACCTATGGCTACACCTTC.

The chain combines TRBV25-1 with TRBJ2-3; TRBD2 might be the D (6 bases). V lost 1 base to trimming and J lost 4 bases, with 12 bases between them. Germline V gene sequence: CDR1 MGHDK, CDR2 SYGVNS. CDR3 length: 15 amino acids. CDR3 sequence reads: CASSEFYPGADTQYF. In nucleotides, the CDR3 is TGTGCCAGCAGTGAATTTTACCCGGGGGCAGATACGCAGTATTTT.

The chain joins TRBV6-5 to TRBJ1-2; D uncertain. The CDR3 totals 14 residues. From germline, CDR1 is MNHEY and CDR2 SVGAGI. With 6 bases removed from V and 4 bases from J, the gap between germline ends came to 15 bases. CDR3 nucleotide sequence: TGTGCCAGCAGCCTTGGACTCCCCCTCTATGGCTACACCTTC. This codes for CASSLGLPLYGYTF.

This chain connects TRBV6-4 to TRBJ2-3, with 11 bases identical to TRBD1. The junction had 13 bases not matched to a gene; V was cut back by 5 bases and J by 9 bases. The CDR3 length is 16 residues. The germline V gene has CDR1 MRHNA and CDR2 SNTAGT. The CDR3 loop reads CASSSIFGQGADTQYF. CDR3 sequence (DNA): TGTGCCAGCAGTTCCATCTTCGGACAGGGGGCGGACACGCAGTATTTT.

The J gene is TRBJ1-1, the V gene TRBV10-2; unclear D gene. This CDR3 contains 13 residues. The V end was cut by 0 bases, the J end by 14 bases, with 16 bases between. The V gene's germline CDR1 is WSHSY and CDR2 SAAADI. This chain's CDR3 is CASSESVTGVGFF. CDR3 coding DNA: TGCGCCAGCAGTGAGTCTGTGACCGGGGTAGGGTTCTTT.

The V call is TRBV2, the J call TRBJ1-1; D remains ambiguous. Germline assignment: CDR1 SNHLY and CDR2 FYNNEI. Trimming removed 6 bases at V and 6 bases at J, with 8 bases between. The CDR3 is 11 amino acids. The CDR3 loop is CASRGRAEAFF. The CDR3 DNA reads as TGTGCCAGCAGAGGGAGAGCTGAAGCTTTCTTT.

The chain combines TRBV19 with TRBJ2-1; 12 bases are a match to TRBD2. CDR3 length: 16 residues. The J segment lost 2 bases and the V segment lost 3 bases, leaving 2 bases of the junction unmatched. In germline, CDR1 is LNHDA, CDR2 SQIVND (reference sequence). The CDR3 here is CASSMTSGGTYNEQFF. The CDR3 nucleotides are TGTGCCAGTAGTATGACTAGCGGGGGAACCTACAATGAGCAGTTCTTC.

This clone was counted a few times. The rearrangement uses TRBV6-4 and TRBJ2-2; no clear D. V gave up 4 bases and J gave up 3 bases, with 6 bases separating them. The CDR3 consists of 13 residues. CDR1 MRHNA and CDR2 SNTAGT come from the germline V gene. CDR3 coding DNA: TGTGCCAGCAGTGTTACAGACACCGGGGAGCTGTTTTTT. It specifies CASSVTDTGELFF.